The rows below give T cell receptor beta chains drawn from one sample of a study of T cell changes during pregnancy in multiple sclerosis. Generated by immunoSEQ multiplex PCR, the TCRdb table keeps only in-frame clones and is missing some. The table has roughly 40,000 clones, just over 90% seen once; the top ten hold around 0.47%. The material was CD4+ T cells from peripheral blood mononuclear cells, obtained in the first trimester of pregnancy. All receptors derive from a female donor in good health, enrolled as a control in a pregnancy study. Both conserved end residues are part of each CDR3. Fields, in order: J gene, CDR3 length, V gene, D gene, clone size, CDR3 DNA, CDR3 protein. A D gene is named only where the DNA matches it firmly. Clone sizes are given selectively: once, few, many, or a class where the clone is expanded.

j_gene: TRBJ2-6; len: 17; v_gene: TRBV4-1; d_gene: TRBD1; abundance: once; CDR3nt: TGCGCCAGCAGCCCCGGGACAGGGGGCTCTGGGGCCAACGTCCTGACTTTC; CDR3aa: CASSPGTGGSGANVLTF
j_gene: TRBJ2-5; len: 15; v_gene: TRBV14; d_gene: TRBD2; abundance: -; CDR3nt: TGTGCCAGCAGCCCGGGGGGACTAGCGGGGGAGACCCAGTACTTC; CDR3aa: CASSPGGLAGETQYF
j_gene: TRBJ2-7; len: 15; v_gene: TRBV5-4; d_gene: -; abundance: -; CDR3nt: TGTGCCAGCAGCTTGGGGGGCGAGGTTCTACGAGAGCAGTACTTC; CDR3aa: CASSLGGEVLREQYF
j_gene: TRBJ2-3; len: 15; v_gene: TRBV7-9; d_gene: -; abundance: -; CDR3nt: TGTGCCAGCAGCTTAGGCAGGGGAGAGACAGATACGCAGTATTTT; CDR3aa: CASSLGRGETDTQYF
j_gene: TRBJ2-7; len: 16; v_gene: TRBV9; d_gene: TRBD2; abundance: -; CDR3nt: TGTGCCAGCAGCCCCCTGGGGAGCGGGGGGACCTACGAGCAGTACTTC; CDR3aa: CASSPLGSGGTYEQYF
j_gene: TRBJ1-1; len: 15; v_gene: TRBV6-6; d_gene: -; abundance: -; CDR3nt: TGTGCCAGCAGTTACGGTCGAGGCAAGAACACTGAAGCTTTCTTT; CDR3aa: CASSYGRGKNTEAFF
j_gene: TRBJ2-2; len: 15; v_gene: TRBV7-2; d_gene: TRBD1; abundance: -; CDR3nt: TGTGCCAGCAGCTTAGGGGACAGATTCACCGGGGAGCTGTTTTTT; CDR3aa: CASSLGDRFTGELFF
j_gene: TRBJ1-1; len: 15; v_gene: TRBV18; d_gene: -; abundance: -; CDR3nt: TGTGCCAGCTCACTAATGAATGACATGAACACTGAAGCTTTCTTT; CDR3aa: CASSLMNDMNTEAFF
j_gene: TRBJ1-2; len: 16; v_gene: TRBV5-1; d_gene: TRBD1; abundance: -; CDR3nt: TGCGCCAGCAGCCCGGGACAGGGGGCGCCTCCGGGCGGCTACACCTTC; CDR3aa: CASSPGQGAPPGGYTF
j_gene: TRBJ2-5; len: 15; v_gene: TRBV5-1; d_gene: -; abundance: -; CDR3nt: TGCGCCAGCAGTTTTTCGGACAGGGAGGGAGAGACCCAGTACTTC; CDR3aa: CASSFSDREGETQYF
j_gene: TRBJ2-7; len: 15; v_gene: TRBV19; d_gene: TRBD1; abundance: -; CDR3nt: TGTGCCAGTAGTAATGAGGGGACAGGAACCTACGAGCAGTACTTC; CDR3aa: CASSNEGTGTYEQYF
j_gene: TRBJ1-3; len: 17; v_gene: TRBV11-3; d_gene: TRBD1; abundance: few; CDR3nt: TGTGCCAGCAGCTTGAGACAGGGGGGCTTCTCTGGAAACACCATATATTTT; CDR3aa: CASSLRQGGFSGNTIYF
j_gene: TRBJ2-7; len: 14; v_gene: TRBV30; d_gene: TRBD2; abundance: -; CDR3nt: TGTGCCTGGACCGGGACTAGCGGGCCCTACGAGCAGTACTTC; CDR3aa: CAWTGTSGPYEQYF
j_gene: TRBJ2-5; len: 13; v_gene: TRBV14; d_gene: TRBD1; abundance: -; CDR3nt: TGTGCCAGCAGCCACGACAGGGGAGAGACCCAGTACTTC; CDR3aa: CASSHDRGETQYF
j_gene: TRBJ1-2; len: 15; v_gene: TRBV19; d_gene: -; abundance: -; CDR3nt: TGTGCCAGTAGTAGTGGGGGCAGAGCTTCCTATGGCTACACCTTC; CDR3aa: CASSSGGRASYGYTF
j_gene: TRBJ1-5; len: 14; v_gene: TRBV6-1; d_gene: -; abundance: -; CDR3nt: TGTGCCAGCAGGACCCACGGGTCGAATCAGCCCCAGCATTTT; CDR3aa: CASRTHGSNQPQHF
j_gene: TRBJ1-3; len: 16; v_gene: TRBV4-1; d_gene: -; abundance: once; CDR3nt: TGCGCCAGCAGCCAAGATCAGTCAGGGGCTGGAAACACCATATATTTT; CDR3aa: CASSQDQSGAGNTIYF
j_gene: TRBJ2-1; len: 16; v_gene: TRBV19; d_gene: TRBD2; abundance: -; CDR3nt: TGTGCCAGTAGTGCTCTAGCGGGGGCATCCTACAATGAGCAGTTCTTC; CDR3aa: CASSALAGASYNEQFF
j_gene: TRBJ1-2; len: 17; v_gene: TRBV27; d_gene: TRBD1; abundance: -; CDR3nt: TGTGCCAGCAGTTCCCGTCCGCCAGGACAGGGCAACTATGGCTACACCTTC; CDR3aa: CASSSRPPGQGNYGYTF
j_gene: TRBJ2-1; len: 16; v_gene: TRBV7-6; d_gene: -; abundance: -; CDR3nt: TGTGCCAGCAGCTTAGAGGGGGGGGTTTCGGGAAATGAGCAGTTCTTC; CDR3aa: CASSLEGGVSGNEQFF
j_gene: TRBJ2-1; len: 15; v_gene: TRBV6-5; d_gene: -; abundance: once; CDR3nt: TGTGCCAGCAGTCCTAGGGGACTCTCCTACAATGAGCAGTTCTTC; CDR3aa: CASSPRGLSYNEQFF
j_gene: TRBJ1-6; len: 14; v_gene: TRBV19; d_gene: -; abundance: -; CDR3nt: TGTGCCAGTAGAGTCAGCTCCTATAATTCACCCCTCCACTTT; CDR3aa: CASRVSSYNSPLHF
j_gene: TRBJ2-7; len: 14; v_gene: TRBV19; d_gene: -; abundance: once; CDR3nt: TGTGCCAGTAGCAACGACAGGATTCGGACCGAGCAGTACTTC; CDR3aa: CASSNDRIRTEQYF
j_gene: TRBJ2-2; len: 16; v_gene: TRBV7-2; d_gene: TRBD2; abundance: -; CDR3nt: TGTGCCAGCAGCTTAGGACTAGCGGGTGCCACCGGGGAGCTGTTTTTT; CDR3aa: CASSLGLAGATGELFF
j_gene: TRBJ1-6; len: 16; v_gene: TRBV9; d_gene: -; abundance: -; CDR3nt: TGTGCCAGCAGCGTAGTCTCCAGCTCCTATAATTCACCCCTCCACTTT; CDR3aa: CASSVVSSSYNSPLHF
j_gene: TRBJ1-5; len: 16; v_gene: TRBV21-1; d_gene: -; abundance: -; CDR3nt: TGTGCCAGCAGCGCGCGACAGGGAACGGGCAATCAGCCCCAGCATTTT; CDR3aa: CASSARQGTGNQPQHF
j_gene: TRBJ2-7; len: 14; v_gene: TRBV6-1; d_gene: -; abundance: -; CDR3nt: TGTGCCAGCAGTTCAGGGATAACCTACTACGAGCAGTACTTC; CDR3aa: CASSSGITYYEQYF
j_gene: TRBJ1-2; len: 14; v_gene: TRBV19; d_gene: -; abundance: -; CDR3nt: TGTGCCAGTAGTGTCCGGGGGATTGACTATGGCTACACCTTC; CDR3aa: CASSVRGIDYGYTF
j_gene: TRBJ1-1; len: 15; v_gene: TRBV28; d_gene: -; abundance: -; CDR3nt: TGTGCCAGCAGTCCGGGGGGGACCTCGAACACTGAAGCTTTCTTT; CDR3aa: CASSPGGTSNTEAFF
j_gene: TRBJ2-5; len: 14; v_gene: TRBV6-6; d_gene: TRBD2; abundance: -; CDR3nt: TGTGCCAGCAGACCCCGACTAGCCGGAGAGACCCAGTACTTC; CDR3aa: CASRPRLAGETQYF
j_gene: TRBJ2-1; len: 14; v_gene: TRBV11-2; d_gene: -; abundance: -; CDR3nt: TGTGCCAGCAGCTCGACAGCGTGGGGCAATGAGCAGTTCTTC; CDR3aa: CASSSTAWGNEQFF
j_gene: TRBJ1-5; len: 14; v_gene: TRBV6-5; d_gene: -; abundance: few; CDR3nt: TGTGCCAGCAGTTACTCGAGGAGCAATCAGCCCCAGCATTTT; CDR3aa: CASSYSRSNQPQHF
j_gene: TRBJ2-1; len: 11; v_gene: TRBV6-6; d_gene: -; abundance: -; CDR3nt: TGTGCCAGCATCAAAGGGGGTGAGCAGTTCTTC; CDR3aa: CASIKGGEQFF
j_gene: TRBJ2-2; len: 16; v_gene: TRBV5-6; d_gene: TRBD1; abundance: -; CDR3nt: TGTGCCAGCAGCCCAGCCGGACAGGGTAGGACCGGGGAGCTGTTTTTT; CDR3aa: CASSPAGQGRTGELFF
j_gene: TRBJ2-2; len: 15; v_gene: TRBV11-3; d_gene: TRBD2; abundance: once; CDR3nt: TGTGCCAGCTCCGGGACTAGCCGGCACACCGGGGAGCTGTTTTTT; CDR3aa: CASSGTSRHTGELFF
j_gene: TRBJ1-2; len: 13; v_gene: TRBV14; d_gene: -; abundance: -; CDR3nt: TGTGCCAGCAGCCAAGGAGGGTCCTATGGCTACACCTTC; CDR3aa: CASSQGGSYGYTF
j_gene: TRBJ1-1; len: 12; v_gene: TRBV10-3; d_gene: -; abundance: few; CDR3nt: TGTGCCATCAGTGAGACAGGGCGGGAAGCTTTCTTT; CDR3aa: CAISETGREAFF
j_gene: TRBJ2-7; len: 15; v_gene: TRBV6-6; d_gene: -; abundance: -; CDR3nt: TGTGCCAGCATCCGGCGACAGGACCAATCTTACGAGCAGTACTTC; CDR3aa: CASIRRQDQSYEQYF
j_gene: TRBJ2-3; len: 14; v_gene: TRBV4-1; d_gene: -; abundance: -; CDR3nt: TGCGCCAGCAGCCCGTTAGGGGCGGCGGATACGCAGTATTTT; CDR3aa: CASSPLGAADTQYF
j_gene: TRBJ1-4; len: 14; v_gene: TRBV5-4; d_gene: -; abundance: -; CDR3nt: TGTGCCAGCAGCTATGGGGCTACTAATGAAAAACTGTTTTTT; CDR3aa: CASSYGATNEKLFF
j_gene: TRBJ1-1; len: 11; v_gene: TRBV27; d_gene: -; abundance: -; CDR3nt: TGTGCCAGCAGCAGAGGCACTGAAGCTTTCTTT; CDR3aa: CASSRGTEAFF
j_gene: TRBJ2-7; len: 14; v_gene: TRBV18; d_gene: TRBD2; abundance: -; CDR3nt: TGTGCCAGCTCACCGGGACTAGCGTTGTACGAGCAGTACTTC; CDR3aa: CASSPGLALYEQYF
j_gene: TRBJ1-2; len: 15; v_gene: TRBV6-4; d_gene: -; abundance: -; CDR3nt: TGTGCCAGCAGTTCCGGGGAGAGGGGAGGCTATGGCTACACCTTC; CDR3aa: CASSSGERGGYGYTF
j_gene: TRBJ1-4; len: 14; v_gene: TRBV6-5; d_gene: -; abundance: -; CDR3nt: TGTGCCAGCAGTTACGGGCAGATAAATGAAAAACTGTTTTTT; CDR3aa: CASSYGQINEKLFF
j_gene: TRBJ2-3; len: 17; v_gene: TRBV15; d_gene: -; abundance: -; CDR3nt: TGTGCCACCAGCAGAAAGCGACTAGGGACTAGCACAGATACGCAGTATTTT; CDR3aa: CATSRKRLGTSTDTQYF
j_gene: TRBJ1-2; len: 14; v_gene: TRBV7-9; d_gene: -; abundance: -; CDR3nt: TGTGCCAGCAGCTTAGGATCAGGGGTCTATGGCTACACCTTC; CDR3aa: CASSLGSGVYGYTF
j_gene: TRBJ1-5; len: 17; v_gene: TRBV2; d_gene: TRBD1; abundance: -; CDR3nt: TGTGCCAGCAGGGCCGGGACAGGGATCATGAGGGGTCAGCCCCAGCATTTT; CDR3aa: CASRAGTGIMRGQPQHF
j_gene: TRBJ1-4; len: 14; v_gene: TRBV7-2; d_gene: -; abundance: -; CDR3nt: TGTGCCAGCAGCCTCCGACAGCCACATGAAAAACTGTTTTTT; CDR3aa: CASSLRQPHEKLFF
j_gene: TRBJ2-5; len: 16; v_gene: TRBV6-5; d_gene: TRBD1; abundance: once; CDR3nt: TGTGCCAGCAGTTACTCTGGGACAGGGAGGCAAGAGACCCAGTACTTC; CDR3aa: CASSYSGTGRQETQYF
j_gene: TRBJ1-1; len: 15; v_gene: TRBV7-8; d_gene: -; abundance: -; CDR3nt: TGTGCCAGCAGCTTAGAGGGCAGGGTGAACACTGAAGCTTTCTTT; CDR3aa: CASSLEGRVNTEAFF
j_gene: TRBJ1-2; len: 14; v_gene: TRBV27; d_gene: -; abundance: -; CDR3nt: TGTGCCAGCAGTTTGGCGGGGGCAAGCTATGGCTACACCTTC; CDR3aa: CASSLAGASYGYTF
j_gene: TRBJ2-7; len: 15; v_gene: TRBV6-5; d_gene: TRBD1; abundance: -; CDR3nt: TGTGCCAGCAGTCCGGACAGGGCTATCTCCTACGAGCAGTACTTC; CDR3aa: CASSPDRAISYEQYF
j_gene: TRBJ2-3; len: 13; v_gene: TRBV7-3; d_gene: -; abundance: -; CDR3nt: TGTGCCAGCAGCCGAACTAAGGGGGATACGCAGTATTTT; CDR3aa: CASSRTKGDTQYF
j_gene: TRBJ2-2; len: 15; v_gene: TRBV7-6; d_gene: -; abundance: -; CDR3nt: TGTGCCAGCAGCCTAGGGACTGGAAACACCGGGGAGCTGTTTTTT; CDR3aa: CASSLGTGNTGELFF